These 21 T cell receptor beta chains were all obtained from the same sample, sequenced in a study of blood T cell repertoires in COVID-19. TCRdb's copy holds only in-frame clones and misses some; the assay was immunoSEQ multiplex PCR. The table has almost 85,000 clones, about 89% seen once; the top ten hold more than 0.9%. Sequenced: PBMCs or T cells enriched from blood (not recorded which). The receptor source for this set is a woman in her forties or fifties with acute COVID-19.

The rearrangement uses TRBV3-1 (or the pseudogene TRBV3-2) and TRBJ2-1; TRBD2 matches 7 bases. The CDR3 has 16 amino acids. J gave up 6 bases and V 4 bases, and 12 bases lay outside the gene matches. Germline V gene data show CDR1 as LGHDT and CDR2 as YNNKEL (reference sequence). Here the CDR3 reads CASSPDRGGSGNEQFF. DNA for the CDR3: TGTGCCAGCAGCCCGGATCGAGGCGGGAGTGGCAATGAGCAGTTCTTC.

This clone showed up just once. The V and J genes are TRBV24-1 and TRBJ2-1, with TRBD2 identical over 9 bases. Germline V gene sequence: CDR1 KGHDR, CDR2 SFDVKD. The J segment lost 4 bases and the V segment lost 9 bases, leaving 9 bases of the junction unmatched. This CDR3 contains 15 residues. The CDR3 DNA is TGTGCCACCGCGGGCTCTAGCGGGGTATACAATGAGCAGTTCTTC. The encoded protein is CATAGSSGVYNEQFF.

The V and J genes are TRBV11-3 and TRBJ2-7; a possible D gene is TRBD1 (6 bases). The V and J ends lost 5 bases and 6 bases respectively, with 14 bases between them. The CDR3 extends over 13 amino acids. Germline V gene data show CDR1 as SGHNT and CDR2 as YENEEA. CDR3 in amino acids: CASSRDRQVEQYF. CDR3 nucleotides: TGTGCCAGCAGCCGTGACAGGCAGGTCGAGCAGTACTTC.

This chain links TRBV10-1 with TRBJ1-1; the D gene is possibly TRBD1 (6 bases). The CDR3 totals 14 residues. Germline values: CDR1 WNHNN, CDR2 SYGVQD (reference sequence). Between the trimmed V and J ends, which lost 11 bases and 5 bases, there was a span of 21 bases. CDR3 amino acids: CASRRGGLGTEAFF. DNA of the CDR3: TGCGCCTCCCGGAGGGGGGGCCTCGGAACTGAAGCTTTCTTT.

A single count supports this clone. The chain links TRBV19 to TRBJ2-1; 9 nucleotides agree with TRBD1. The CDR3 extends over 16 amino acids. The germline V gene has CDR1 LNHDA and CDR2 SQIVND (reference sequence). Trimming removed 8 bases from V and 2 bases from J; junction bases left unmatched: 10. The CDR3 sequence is CASSYNRGRTYNEQFF. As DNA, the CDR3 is TGTGCCAGTTCTTATAACAGGGGGCGAACCTACAATGAGCAGTTCTTC.

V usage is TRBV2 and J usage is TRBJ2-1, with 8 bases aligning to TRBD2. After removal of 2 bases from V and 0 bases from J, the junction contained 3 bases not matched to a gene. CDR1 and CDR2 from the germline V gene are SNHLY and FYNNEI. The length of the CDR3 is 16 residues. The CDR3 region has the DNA TGTGCCAGCAGTGAATTTGGGACTAGCTCCTACAATGAGCAGTTCTTC. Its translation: CASSEFGTSSYNEQFF. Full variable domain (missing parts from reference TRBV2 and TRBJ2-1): EPEVTQTPSHQVTQMGQEVILRCVPISNHLYFYWYRQILGQKVEFLVSFYNNEISEKSEIFDDQFSVERPDGSNFTLKIRSTKLEDSAMYFCASSEFGTSSYNEQFFGPGTRLTVL.

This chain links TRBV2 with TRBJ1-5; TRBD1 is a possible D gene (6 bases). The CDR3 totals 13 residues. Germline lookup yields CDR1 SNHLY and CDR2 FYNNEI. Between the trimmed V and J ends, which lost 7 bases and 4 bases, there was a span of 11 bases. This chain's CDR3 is CASNQGPNQPQHF. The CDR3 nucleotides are TGTGCCAGCAACCAGGGGCCAAATCAGCCCCAGCATTTT.

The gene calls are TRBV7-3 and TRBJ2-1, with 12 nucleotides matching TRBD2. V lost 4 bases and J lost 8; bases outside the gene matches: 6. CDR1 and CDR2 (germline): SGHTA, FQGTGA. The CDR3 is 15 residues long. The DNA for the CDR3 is TGTGCCAGCAGCTCGGGACTAGCGGGTTTTTATGAGCAGTTCTTC. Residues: CASSSGLAGFYEQFF. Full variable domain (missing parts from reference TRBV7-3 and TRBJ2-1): GAGVSQTPSNKVTEKGKYVELRCDPISGHTALYWYRQSLGQGPEFLIYFQGTGAADDSGLPNDRFFAVRPEGSVSTLKIQRTERGDSAVYLCASSSGLAGFYEQFFGPGTRLTVL.

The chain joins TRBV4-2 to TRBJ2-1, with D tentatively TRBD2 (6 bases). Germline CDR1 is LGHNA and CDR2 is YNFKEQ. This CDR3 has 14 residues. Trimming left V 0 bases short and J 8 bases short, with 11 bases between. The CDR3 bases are TGTGCCAGCAGCCAAGACGGGAGATTCGATGAGCAGTTCTTC. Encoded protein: CASSQDGRFDEQFF.

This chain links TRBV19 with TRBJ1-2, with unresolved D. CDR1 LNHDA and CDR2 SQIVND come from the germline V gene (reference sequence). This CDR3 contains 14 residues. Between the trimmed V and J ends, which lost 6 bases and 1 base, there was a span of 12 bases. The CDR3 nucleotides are TGTGCCAGTAGCTCCCAGGCCGGTAACTATGGCTACACCTTC. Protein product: CASSSQAGNYGYTF. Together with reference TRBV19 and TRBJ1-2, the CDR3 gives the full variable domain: DGGITQSPKYLFRKEGQNVTLSCEQNLNHDAMYWYRQDPGQGLRLIYYSQIVNDFQKGDIAEGYSVSREKKESFPLTVTSAQKNPTAFYLCASSSQAGNYGYTFGSGTRLTVV.

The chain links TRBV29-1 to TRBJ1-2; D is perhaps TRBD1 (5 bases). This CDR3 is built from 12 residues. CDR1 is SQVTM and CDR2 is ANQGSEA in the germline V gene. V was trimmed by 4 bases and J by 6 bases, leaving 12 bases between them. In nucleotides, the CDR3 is TGCAGCGTTGCGGCAGGGAGGGATGGCTACACCTTC. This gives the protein CSVAAGRDGYTF.

CDR3 protein: CSADTANTGELFF. CDR3 nucleotides: TGCAGCGCTGACACTGCGAACACCGGGGAGCTGTTTTTT. The genes are TRBV29-1 and TRBJ2-2, with D unclear. The ends were cut back, 7 bases at V and 0 bases at J, with 9 bases in the middle. CDR1 and CDR2 (germline): SQVTM, ANQGSEA. This CDR3 has 13 amino acids.

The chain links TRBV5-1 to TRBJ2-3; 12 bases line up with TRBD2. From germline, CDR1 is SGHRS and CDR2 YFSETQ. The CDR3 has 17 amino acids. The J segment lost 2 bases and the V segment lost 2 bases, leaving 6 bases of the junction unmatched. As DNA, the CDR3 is TGCGCCAGCAGCTTAGGACTAGCGGGACCTAACACAGATACGCAGTATTTT. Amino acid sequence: CASSLGLAGPNTDTQYF.

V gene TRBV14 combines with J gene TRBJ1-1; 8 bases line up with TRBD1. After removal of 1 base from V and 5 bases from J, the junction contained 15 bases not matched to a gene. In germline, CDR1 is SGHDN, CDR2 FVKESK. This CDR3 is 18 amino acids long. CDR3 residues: CASSQAGGGRGRRTEAFF. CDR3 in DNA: TGTGCCAGCAGCCAAGCCGGAGGGGGCAGGGGGCGCAGAACTGAAGCTTTCTTT.

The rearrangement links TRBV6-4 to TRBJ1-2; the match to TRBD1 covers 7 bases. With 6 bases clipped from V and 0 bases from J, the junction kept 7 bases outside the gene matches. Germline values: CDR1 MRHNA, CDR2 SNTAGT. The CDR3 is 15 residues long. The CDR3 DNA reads TGTGCCAGCAGCCTGAGACAGGGAGCTAACTATGGCTACACCTTC. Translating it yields CASSLRQGANYGYTF.

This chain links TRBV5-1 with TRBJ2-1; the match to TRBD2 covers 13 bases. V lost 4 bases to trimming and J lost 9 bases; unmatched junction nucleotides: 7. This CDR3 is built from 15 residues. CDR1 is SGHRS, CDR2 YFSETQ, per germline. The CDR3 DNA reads TGCGCCAGCAGCAGGACTAGCGGGAGTGTAGGTGAGCAGTTCTTC. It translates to CASSRTSGSVGEQFF.

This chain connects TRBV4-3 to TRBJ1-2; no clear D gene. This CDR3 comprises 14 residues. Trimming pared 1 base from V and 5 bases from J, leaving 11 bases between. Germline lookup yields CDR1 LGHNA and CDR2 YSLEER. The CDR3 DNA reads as TGCGCCAGCAGCCAAGTCGCCGGGTCTTATGGCTACACCTTC. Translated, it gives CASSQVAGSYGYTF.

The CDR3 region is CASSILAGNYEQYF. As DNA, the CDR3 is TGTGCCAGTAGTATATTGGCAGGAAACTACGAGCAGTACTTC. The chain recombines TRBV19 with TRBJ2-7; D is unclear. This CDR3 comprises 14 residues. Germline CDR1 is LNHDA and CDR2 is SQIVND (reference sequence). The V end lost 2 bases, the J end lost 3 bases, and 11 bases lay between the germline ends.

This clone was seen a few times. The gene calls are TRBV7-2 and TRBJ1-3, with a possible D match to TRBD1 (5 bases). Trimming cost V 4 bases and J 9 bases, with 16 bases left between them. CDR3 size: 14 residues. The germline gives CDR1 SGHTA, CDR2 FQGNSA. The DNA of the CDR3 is TGTGCCAGCAGCTCCCGGGGCGGGGGATCCACCATATATTTT. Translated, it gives CASSSRGGGSTIYF.

This chain's CDR3 is CAWSLPGTVNSPLHF. The CDR3 DNA reads TGTGCCTGGAGTTTACCCGGGACAGTAAATTCACCCCTCCACTTT. The chain joins TRBV30 to TRBJ1-6, with 7 positions matching TRBD1. V was pared by 2 bases and J by 7 bases, with 8 bases of the junction left unmatched. This CDR3 has 15 amino acids. Germline V gives CDR1 GTSNPN, CDR2 SVGIG (reference sequence).

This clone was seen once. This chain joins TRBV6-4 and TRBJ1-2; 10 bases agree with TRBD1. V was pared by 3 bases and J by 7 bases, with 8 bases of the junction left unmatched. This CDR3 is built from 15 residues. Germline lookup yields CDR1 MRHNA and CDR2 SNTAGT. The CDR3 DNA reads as TGTGCCAGCAGTGAACTGACAGGGGGCGTAGGTGGCTACACCTTC. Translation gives CASSELTGGVGGYTF.